These 29 T cell receptor beta chains were sequenced from one sample in a study of T-cell memory formation after mild COVID-19. Each CDR3 protein is one row after TCRdb ran MiXCR on the 5' RACE reads. The top ten hold about 39% of the sample, which has nearly 110,000 distinct CDR3 sequences, roughly an eighth seen once. Sequencing input: PBMCs or a T cell subset sorted from them (not recorded which). These receptors came from a man aged 18 to 35 who had mild COVID-19 (a few samples of this study predate the infection). Cell type and time point are not known.

This clonotype was seen a handful of times. The chain carries TRBV6-4 and TRBJ1-1; 9 bases match TRBD1. Trimming cost V 6 bases and J 0 bases; bases outside gene matches: 8. The germline V gene has CDR1 MRHNA and CDR2 SNTAGT. The CDR3 spans 16 residues. CDR3 region: CASRQSDRGLNTEAFF. The CDR3 DNA is TGTGCCAGCAGGCAATCGGACAGGGGACTGAACACTGAAGCTTTCTTT.

The chain uses TRBV2 and TRBJ1-2, with TRBD1 as a possible D gene (5 bases). This CDR3 has 14 amino acids. Germline CDR1 SNHLY, CDR2 FYNNEI. The V end was cut by 7 bases, the J end by 4 bases, with 16 bases between. The CDR3 protein is CASIPPDGGYGYTF. CDR3 nucleotide sequence: TGTGCCAGCATCCCGCCCGACGGGGGCTATGGCTACACCTTC. Based on the CDR3 plus reference TRBV2 and TRBJ1-2, the full variable domain is EPEVTQTPSHQVTQMGQEVILRCVPISNHLYFYWYRQILGQKVEFLVSFYNNEISEKSEIFDDQFSVERPDGSNFTLKIRSTKLEDSAMYFCASIPPDGGYGYTFGSGTRLTVV.

This chain joins TRBV4-1 and TRBJ2-7; 8 nucleotides agree with TRBD1. This CDR3 is 15 amino acids long. V shed 1 base and J 0 bases; nucleotides not matched to a gene: 2. Per the germline V gene, CDR1 is MGHRA and CDR2 is YSYEKL. CDR3 loop: CASSQVDRGSYEQYV. The CDR3 DNA sequence: TGCGCCAGCAGCCAAGTTGACAGGGGCTCCTACGAGCAGTACGTC.

There are many counts of this clonotype. The J gene is TRBJ2-7, the V gene TRBV19; D unresolved. Germline V gene sequence: CDR1 LNHDA, CDR2 SQIVND (reference sequence). Trimming took 5 bases from V and 9 from J, leaving 17 bases between them. CDR3 length equals 13 residues. The CDR3 region is CASSQRAAGGQYF. The CDR3 nucleotides are TGTGCCAGTAGTCAACGGGCCGCAGGCGGGCAGTACTTC.

The chain uses TRBV7-9 and TRBJ2-7; no definite D call. Germline V CDR1 and CDR2: SEHNR, FQNEAQ (reference sequence). There are 15 residues in the CDR3. With 5 bases removed from V and 1 base from J, the gap between germline ends came to 15 bases. The DNA of the CDR3 is TGTGCCAGCAGCCCCCCGCTTTACAGTTCCTACGAGCAGTACTTC. It specifies CASSPPLYSSYEQYF.

The CDR3 reads CASSTARVAGETQYF. CDR3 coding DNA: TGTGCCAGCAGTACCGCCCGGGTCGCCGGGGAGACCCAGTACTTC. The V call is TRBV12-3 or TRBV12-4, the J call TRBJ2-5; D ambiguous. V was pared by 5 bases and J by 5 bases, with 18 bases between. This CDR3 comprises 15 residues.

The V and J genes are TRBV29-1 and TRBJ2-3; 11 positions agree with TRBD2. This CDR3 spans 15 amino acids. The germline gives CDR1 SQVTM, CDR2 ANQGSEA. V shed 6 bases, J shed 3 bases, and the junction held 8 bases outside the gene matches. CDR3 region: CSVELAGDSTDTQYF. The CDR3 bases are TGCAGCGTAGAACTAGCGGGGGACTCGACAGATACGCAGTATTTT.

In the case of this clonotype: An end of the junction does not agree with germline; a read error may underlie this. J is TRBJ2-5 and V is TRBV25-1; D is uncertain. This CDR3 has 15 amino acids. Germline assignment: CDR1 MGHDK and CDR2 SYGVNS. The CDR3 protein is CAISDGMDDQETQYF. DNA for the CDR3: TGTGCCATCAGTGACGGCATGGACGACCAAGAGACCCAGTACTTC.

This clonotype occurred many times. The genes are TRBV9 and TRBJ2-1, with TRBD2 identical over 8 bases. CDR3 length: 15 amino acids. Trimming cost V 4 bases and J 10 bases; bases outside gene matches: 13. CDR1 is SGDLS, CDR2 YYNGEE, per germline. In DNA form, the CDR3 reads TGTGCCAGCAGCTTAAGCGGGGGAGCCTTTTCCGAGCAGTTCTTC. Its protein is CASSLSGGAFSEQFF.

This clonotype was observed at least ten times. The V gene is TRBV12-3 or TRBV12-4, the J gene TRBJ2-4, with unresolved D. Trimming took off 3 bases at V and 6 bases at J, with 9 bases between the two ends. This CDR3 is 13 amino acids long. The CDR3 is CASSFGRTNIQYF. The DNA for the CDR3 is TGTGCCAGCAGTTTCGGCAGGACAAACATTCAGTACTTC.

J is TRBJ2-1 and V is TRBV4-2, with D maybe TRBD2 (6 bases). This CDR3 comprises 15 residues. V lost 3 bases to trimming and J lost 5 bases, with 14 bases between them. Germline V gene lookup returns CDR1 LGHNA and CDR2 YNFKEQ. The DNA of the CDR3 is TGTGCCAGCAGCCATCAAACCCGGGGGAACAATGAGCAGTTCTTC. It encodes CASSHQTRGNNEQFF.

In this sample, this clonotype turned up a few times. The V and J genes are TRBV27 and TRBJ2-7; D is perhaps TRBD2 (6 bases). The ends were cut back, 2 bases at V and 4 bases at J, with 12 bases in the middle. The CDR3 covers 14 residues. Germline CDR1 is MNHEY and CDR2 is SMNVEV (reference sequence). CDR3 DNA sequence: TGTGCCAGCAGTTTACGCGCGGGGCGTTACGAGCAGTACTTC. As protein: CASSLRAGRYEQYF.

The J gene is TRBJ1-1, the V gene TRBV7-6, with D possibly being TRBD1 (6 bases). This CDR3 has 15 residues. Germline V CDR1 and CDR2: SGHVS, FNYEAQ. Between the trimmed V and J ends, which lost 5 bases and 5 bases, there was a span of 18 bases. The CDR3 is CASSPLNRAGTEAFF. The CDR3 DNA reads as TGTGCCAGCAGCCCCTTGAACAGGGCCGGGACTGAAGCTTTCTTT.

This clonotype was seen at least ten times. This chain uses TRBV10-2 with TRBJ2-7; 7 bases line up with TRBD1. This CDR3 has 14 residues. In germline, CDR1 is WSHSY, CDR2 SAAADI. V lost 3 bases to trimming and J lost 3 bases; unmatched junction nucleotides: 5. CDR3 sequence: CASSEDRVVYEQYF. The CDR3 region has the DNA TGCGCCAGCAGTGAAGACAGGGTGGTCTACGAGCAGTACTTC.

This clonotype was counted between two and nine times. The chain couples TRBV7-6 to TRBJ2-6, with D tentatively TRBD2 (5 bases). CDR3 length equals 15 residues. CDR1 SGHVS and CDR2 FNYEAQ come from the germline V gene. V was pared by 1 base and J by 7 bases, with 11 bases between. CDR3 DNA: TGTGCCAGCAGCTTAGTAGCGCTCGGAGCCAACGTCCTGACTTTC. Amino acids: CASSLVALGANVLTF. The whole variable domain, remainder taken from reference TRBV7-6 and TRBJ2-6, is GAGVSQSPRYKVTKRGQDVALRCDPISGHVSLYWYRQALGQGPEFLTYFNYEAQQDKSGLPNDRFSAERPEGSISTLTIQRTEQRDSAMYRCASSLVALGANVLTFGAGSRLTVL.

This clonotype was observed at least ten times. This chain connects TRBV6-2 or TRBV6-3 to TRBJ2-7; D might be TRBD2 (5 bases). CDR3 length: 18 amino acids. The germline V and J ends were trimmed by 6 bases and 0 bases, with 24 bases remaining between them. CDR1 is MNHEY and CDR2 is SVGEGT in the germline V gene. CDR3 DNA: TGTGCCAGCAGCCTTCCTTCCGGGATCCTACTTCGCTCCTACGAGCAGTACTTC. This gives the protein CASSLPSGILLRSYEQYF.

J is TRBJ2-7 and V is TRBV2; a weak D match, TRBD1 (6 bases). CDR1 is SNHLY, CDR2 FYNNEI, per germline. This CDR3 has 13 residues. Trimming took 6 bases from V and 1 from J, leaving 10 bases between them. CDR3 amino acids: CASRWTESYEQYF. CDR3 in DNA: TGTGCCAGCAGATGGACAGAGTCCTACGAGCAGTACTTC.

The chain uses TRBV29-1 and TRBJ1-3; weak D call: TRBD1 (5 bases). The CDR3 sequence is 14 residues long. Germline values: CDR1 SQVTM, CDR2 ANQGSEA. The V end lost 5 bases, the J end lost 7 bases, and 18 bases lay between the germline ends. CDR3 protein: CSVLTGKGRNTIYF. The CDR3 DNA sequence: TGCAGCGTTCTAACGGGAAAGGGGCGGAACACCATATATTTT.

The table lists this clonotype with a few counts. The CDR3 protein is CASSSLQGGAETQYF. The CDR3 DNA follows: TGTGCCAGCAGTTCGCTCCAGGGGGGCGCGGAGACCCAGTACTTC. The genes are TRBV12-3 or TRBV12-4 and TRBJ2-5, with D possibly matching TRBD1 (7 bases). This CDR3 has 15 residues. Trimming stripped 4 bases from V and 5 bases from J, with 17 bases between.

The chain has TRBV6-6 and TRBJ2-3; D is undetermined. Germline CDR1 and CDR2: MNHNY and SVGAGI (reference sequence). This CDR3 region has 15 residues. V lost 2 bases to trimming and J lost 0 bases, with 9 bases between them. The CDR3 DNA sequence: TGTGCCAGCAGTTACAGGCGTGCTAGCACAGATACGCAGTATTTT. Encoded protein: CASSYRRASTDTQYF.

The table lists this clonotype with many counts. The chain couples TRBV5-1 to TRBJ2-2; TRBD1 is a possible D gene (6 bases). The CDR3 extends over 15 amino acids. Germline CDR1 SGHRS, CDR2 YFSETQ. V was pared by 2 bases and J by 1 base, with 9 bases between. CDR3 DNA sequence: TGCGCCAGCAGCTTATTACAGGGGAACACCGGGGAGCTGTTTTTT. Encoded protein: CASSLLQGNTGELFF.

The chain couples TRBV7-2 to TRBJ1-5; D is unresolved. There are 13 residues in the CDR3. Trimming cost V 1 base and J 0 bases, with 1 base left between them. The germline V gene has CDR1 SGHTA and CDR2 FQGNSA. The CDR3: CASSLDSNQPQHF. In DNA form, the CDR3 reads TGTGCCAGCAGCTTAGATAGCAATCAGCCCCAGCATTTT.

The chain links TRBV28 to TRBJ1-5, with no clear D. Trimming cost V 8 bases and J 2 bases, with 13 bases left between them. Germline CDR1 is MDHEN and CDR2 is SYDVKM. The length of the CDR3 is 14 residues. CDR3 nucleotide sequence: TGTGCCAGCTCGTTAAGGCTGGGCAATCAGCCCCAGCATTTT. It yields the protein CASSLRLGNQPQHF.

As to this clonotype: It is likely a read error, because the conserved phenylalanine at the end of the CDR3 is missing. The genes are TRBV19 and TRBJ1-3; the match to TRBD1 covers 7 bases. The V and J ends lost 5 bases and 0 bases, in that order; junction bases with no gene match: 7. The CDR3 length is 16 residues. The germline CDR1 and CDR2 sequences are LNHDA and SQIVND (reference sequence). The CDR3 loop is CASSPRDRSSGNTIYI. The CDR3, as DNA: TGTGCCAGTAGTCCCCGGGACAGAAGCTCTGGAAACACCATATATATT.

This clonotype came up a few times. This chain connects TRBV29-1 to TRBJ2-1; 9 bases map to TRBD2. Germline values: CDR1 SQVTM, CDR2 ANQGSEA. The CDR3 has 15 residues. Trimming at V came to 3 bases and at J to 6 bases, leaving 9 bases not matched to a gene. CDR3 nucleotide sequence: TGCAGCGTTGAGTCGGCGGGGGGGCGAGGCAATGAGCAGTTCTTC. This encodes CSVESAGGRGNEQFF.

The rearrangement links TRBV20-1 to TRBJ2-2, with 9 bases identical to TRBD2. The germline CDR1 and CDR2 sequences are DFQATT and SNEGSKA (reference sequence). This CDR3 contains 18 residues. V trimming: 0 bases; J trimming: 1 base; junction bases outside the gene matches: 9. For the CDR3, the DNA is TGCAGTGCTAGAGATCTGACTAGCGGTCTGATGAACACCGGGGAGCTGTTTTTT. Translation gives CSARDLTSGLMNTGELFF.

This clonotype was recorded at least ten times. The chain recombines TRBV6-1 with TRBJ1-5; a possible D gene is TRBD1 (5 bases). From germline, CDR1 is MNHNS and CDR2 SASEGT. The CDR3 is 18 amino acids. V shed 1 base and J shed 0 bases, with 16 bases lying between them. The CDR3 spells CASSEGGASLYSNQPQHF. The CDR3, as DNA: TGTGCCAGCAGTGAAGGGGGCGCGTCCCTCTATAGCAATCAGCCCCAGCATTTT.

The chain joins TRBV5-1 to TRBJ2-7; D is perhaps TRBD2 (5 bases). V lost 5 bases, J lost 5 bases, and 20 bases lay in between. In germline, CDR1 is SGHRS, CDR2 YFSETQ. CDR3 length equals 15 residues. The CDR3 coding sequence is TGCGCCAGCAGTCCGACCCTAGCATCAGGTCACGAGCAGTACTTC. This gives the protein CASSPTLASGHEQYF. The full variable domain, its missing parts supplied by reference TRBV5-1 and TRBJ2-7, is KAGVTQTPRYLIKTRGQQVTLSCSPISGHRSVSWYQQTPGQGLQFLFEYFSETQRNKGNFPGRFSGRQFSNSRSEMNVSTLELGDSALYLCASSPTLASGHEQYFGPGTRLTVT.

This clonotype came up many times. The V and J genes are TRBV28 and TRBJ1-4; D is possibly TRBD1 (5 bases). CDR3 length: 11 amino acids. Germline CDR1 reads MDHEN; CDR2 reads SYDVKM. V was trimmed by 6 bases and J by 8 bases, leaving 7 bases between them. The CDR3 loop is CASSKGEKLFF. Written as DNA, the CDR3 is TGTGCCAGCAGCAAGGGGGAAAAACTGTTTTTT.